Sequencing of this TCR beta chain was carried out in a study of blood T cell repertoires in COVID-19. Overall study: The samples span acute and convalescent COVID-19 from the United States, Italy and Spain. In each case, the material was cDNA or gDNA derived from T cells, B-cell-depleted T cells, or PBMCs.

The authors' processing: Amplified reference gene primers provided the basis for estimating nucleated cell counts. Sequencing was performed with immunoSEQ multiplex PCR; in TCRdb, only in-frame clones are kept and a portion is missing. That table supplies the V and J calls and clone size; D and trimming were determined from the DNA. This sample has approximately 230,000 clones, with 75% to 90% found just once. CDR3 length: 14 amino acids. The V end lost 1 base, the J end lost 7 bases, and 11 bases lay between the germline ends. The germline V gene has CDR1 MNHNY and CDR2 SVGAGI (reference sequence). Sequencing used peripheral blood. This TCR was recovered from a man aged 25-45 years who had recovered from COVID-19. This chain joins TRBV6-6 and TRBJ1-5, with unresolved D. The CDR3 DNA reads TGTGCCAGCAGTTACTTGGGAGTCTGGCAGCCCCAGCATTTT. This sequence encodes CASSYLGVWQPQHF.